This T cell receptor (beta chain) comes out of a study of T cells in Graves' hyperthyroidism and ophthalmopathy. Overall study: Peripheral blood sampling occurred at initial diagnosis, before any treatment. Study-level findings and limits: The majority of expanded thyroid clonotypes above 0.001 also appeared in blood.

TCR beta CDR3 regions were amplified from RNA transcripts. The HTBI primer set was used in a first-round RT-PCR of the TCR CDR3. TCRdb independently ran MiXCR on the multiplex PCR reads; one entry per CDR3 protein. The sample gives hundreds of thousands of distinct CDR3 sequences, approximately 14% of which show up once; just under 8% is in the top ten. The CDR3 extends over 15 amino acids. CDR1 is GTSNPN and CDR2 is SVGIG in the germline V gene (reference sequence). The V and J ends lost 5 bases and 5 bases, in that order; junction bases with no gene match: 12. Researchers defined stable Graves' hyperthyroidism as no ophthalmopathy progression within 18 months. The authors obtained PBMCs from more than 9.5 ml of fresh peripheral blood. This clonotype has at least ten counts. What it binds is unknown.

The sequence was obtained from a woman between 18 and 29 years old with Graves' hyperthyroidism. Sequencing used blood. V gene TRBV30 combines with J gene TRBJ1-2; TRBD1 matches at 9 bases. The CDR3: CAWFRDRAAIYGYTF. The DNA of the CDR3 is TGTGCCTGGTTCCGGGACAGGGCGGCCATTTATGGCTACACCTTC. Full variable domain (outside the CDR3, taken from reference TRBV30 and TRBJ1-2): SQTIHQWPATLVQPVGSPLSLECTVEGTSNPNLYWYRQAAGRGLQLLFYSVGIGQISSEVPQNLSASRPQDRQFILSSKKLLLSDSGFYLCAWFRDRAAIYGYTFGSGTRLTVV.